The present T cell receptor (beta chain) was sequenced within a study of shared clonotypes between healthy human individuals. Researchers partitioned CD4+ cells into CD45RA+ naive and CD45RA-negative memory subsets. This CDR3 is built from 13 residues. Per germline, CDR1 MDHEN and CDR2 SYDVKM. The repertoire was sequenced with immunoSEQ multiplex PCR; TCRdb's copy has only in-frame clones and lacks some. The table lists 2 million to 2.5 million clones, approximately 93% of them singletons. The sample comprised naive CD4+ T cells from PBMCs. Subset defined: CD45RA+ positively selected. The J gene is TRBJ2-5, the V gene TRBV28, with TRBD1 as a possible D gene (5 bases). The end of the DNA aligns better with TRBJ2-7, so the J call may be wrong. This clonotype originated in a young man in good health. Some clones in this sample may be carry-over from other donors' samples. This chain's CDR3 is CASSRGRPYEQYF. CDR3 coding DNA: TGTGCCAGCAGTAGGGGTAGACCCTACGAGCAGTACTTC.